Shown below are 20 T cell receptor beta chains from a single sample sequenced in a study of blood T cell repertoires in COVID-19. The data were produced by immunoSEQ multiplex PCR, yet TCRdb's version contains in-frame clones alone and is incomplete. The sample consists of around 94,000 clones, approximately 88% of them appearing once. The specimen sequenced was peripheral blood. Every receptor here comes from a human donor in a cohort sampled during active COVID-19.

This clone appeared a few times. The V call is TRBV18, the J call TRBJ1-2; 10 bases fit TRBD1. The trim removed 2 bases at V and 3 bases at J, leaving 6 bases unmatched. CDR3 length: 16 residues. Germline V gene data show CDR1 as KGHSH and CDR2 as LQKENI. In DNA, the CDR3 is TGTGCCAGCTCACCAGGGACAGGGGTGGGCGACTATGGCTACACCTTC. Encoded protein: CASSPGTGVGDYGYTF. The complete variable domain, with remaining parts taken from reference TRBV18 and TRBJ1-2, reads NAGVMQNPRHLVRRRGQEARLRCSPMKGHSHVYWYRQLPEEGLKFMVYLQKENIIDESGMPKERFSAEFPKEGPSILRIQQVVRGDSAAYFCASSPGTGVGDYGYTFGSGTRLTVV.

V usage is TRBV9 and J usage is TRBJ1-1, with 9 bases identical to TRBD1. This CDR3 has 15 residues. The V and J ends lost 1 base and 3 bases, in that order; junction bases with no gene match: 4. Germline CDR1 SGDLS, CDR2 YYNGEE. In DNA, the CDR3 is TGTGCCAGCAGCGTAACGACAGGGGGGCACACTGAAGCTTTCTTT. Its protein product is CASSVTTGGHTEAFF.

The chain combines TRBV5-4 with TRBJ2-7; 10 bases are shared with TRBD1. The V and J ends lost 3 bases and 6 bases, in that order; junction bases with no gene match: 6. CDR1 is SGHNT and CDR2 is YYREEE in the germline V gene (reference sequence). This CDR3 is 14 amino acids long. CDR3 nucleotide sequence: TGTGCCAGCAGCTGGGGGGGACAGGGGAGCGAGCAGTACTTC. Residues: CASSWGGQGSEQYF.

The chain recombines TRBV18 with TRBJ1-5; possibly TRBD1 for D (6 bases). V gave up 5 bases and J gave up 11 bases, with 13 bases separating them. The CDR3 extends over 12 amino acids. Germline V gene sequence: CDR1 KGHSH, CDR2 LQKENI. The CDR3 is CASSTRGGTQHF. CDR3 bases: TGTGCCAGCTCAACAAGGGGGGGGACCCAGCATTTT.

This clone was observed a few times. The gene calls are TRBV4-1 and TRBJ1-6; D is undetermined. The V end lost 4 bases, the J end lost 0 bases, and 10 bases lay between the germline ends. The CDR3 length is 16 residues. Germline V gene data show CDR1 as MGHRA and CDR2 as YSYEKL. The DNA of the CDR3 is TGCGCCAGCAGCCTGGACTGGAGCTCCTATAATTCACCCCTCCACTTT. This gives the protein CASSLDWSSYNSPLHF.

J is TRBJ2-7 and V is TRBV6-2 or TRBV6-3; TRBD1 aligns across 9 bases. Germline V CDR1 and CDR2: MNHEY, SVGEGT. The ends lost 3 bases at V and 0 bases at J; junction bases unmatched: 6. The CDR3 has 16 residues. The CDR3: CASSYSGTGSSYEQYF. The DNA of the CDR3 is TGTGCCAGCAGTTATTCCGGGACAGGGAGCTCCTACGAGCAGTACTTC.

The CDR3 nucleotides are TGTGCCAGTAGTACTCGGACAGGGCGTCATGAAAAACTGTTTTTT. It specifies CASSTRTGRHEKLFF. The chain joins TRBV19 to TRBJ1-4; 8 bases are shared with TRBD1. Per germline, CDR1 LNHDA and CDR2 SQIVND (reference sequence). With V trimmed by 4 bases and J by 6 bases, 7 bases remained unmatched. The CDR3 consists of 15 residues.

The chain combines TRBV10-3 with TRBJ1-2; 8 bases are shared with TRBD1. The CDR3 consists of 13 residues. Germline V CDR1 and CDR2: ENHRY, SYGVKD. With 7 bases clipped from V and 8 bases from J, the junction kept 9 bases outside the gene matches. The CDR3 DNA reads TGTGCCATCAACCTGGACAGGGCTGGGGGCTACACCTTC. This gives the protein CAINLDRAGGYTF.

The chain is built from TRBV19 and TRBJ1-4, with D possibly being TRBD1 (5 bases). This CDR3 spans 15 amino acids. The V and J ends lost 8 bases and 3 bases respectively, with 16 bases between them. Germline CDR1 is LNHDA and CDR2 is SQIVND (reference sequence). CDR3 region: CASEAAGDANEKLFF. Here the CDR3 DNA reads TGTGCCAGTGAAGCTGCGGGGGATGCTAATGAAAAACTGTTTTTT.

The chain has TRBV6-4 and TRBJ2-3; 13 nucleotides align to TRBD2. The germline V gene has CDR1 MRHNA and CDR2 SNTAGT. This CDR3 has 19 residues. J gave up 2 bases and V 5 bases, and 13 bases lay outside the gene matches. The chain's CDR3 is CASSTDGLGLAGPTDTQYF. CDR3 DNA: TGTGCCAGCAGTACGGATGGATTGGGACTAGCGGGACCCACAGATACGCAGTATTTT.

The rearrangement uses TRBV7-2 and TRBJ2-3, with TRBD2 identical over 10 bases. This CDR3 contains 17 residues. Trimming removed 5 bases from V and 3 bases from J; junction bases left unmatched: 11. CDR1 and CDR2 (germline): SGHTA, FQGNSA. Here the CDR3 reads CASSAGSGGAWTDTQYF. CDR3 nucleotides: TGTGCCAGCAGCGCCGGCAGCGGGGGGGCCTGGACAGATACGCAGTATTTT.

The table lists this clone with a count of one. V is TRBV7-2 and J is TRBJ2-5; 7 nucleotides line up with TRBD2. From germline, CDR1 is SGHTA and CDR2 FQGNSA. V was clipped by 5 bases and J by 5 bases; unmatched bases: 11. The CDR3 runs to 15 residues. The CDR3 sequence: CASSPPSRGGETQYF. The CDR3, as DNA: TGTGCCAGCAGCCCCCCTTCGAGGGGAGGGGAGACCCAGTACTTC.

CDR3 in amino acids: CASSLLAGTEQYF. The CDR3 nucleotides are TGTGCCAGCAGTTTACTAGCGGGGACCGAGCAGTACTTC. The genes are TRBV12-3 or TRBV12-4 and TRBJ2-7, with 9 bases identical to TRBD2. This CDR3 comprises 13 residues. Trimming cost V 2 bases and J 6 bases; bases outside gene matches: 2.

The chain is built from TRBV2 and TRBJ2-3; 8 bases are shared with TRBD2. Germline CDR1 is SNHLY and CDR2 is FYNNEI. The length of the CDR3 is 14 residues. J lost 6 bases, V lost 6 bases, and 8 bases had no gene match. DNA for the CDR3: TGTGCCAGCAGGACCCGGGGGGGATCGGATACGCAGTATTTT. Its translation is CASRTRGGSDTQYF.

The chain uses TRBV19 and TRBJ1-2; 9 nucleotides align to TRBD1. Germline lookup yields CDR1 LNHDA and CDR2 SQIVND (reference sequence). The J segment lost 2 bases and the V segment lost 6 bases, leaving 10 bases of the junction unmatched. This CDR3 is 16 amino acids long. The CDR3 protein is CASSKRTGTGNYGYTF. CDR3 nucleotides: TGTGCCAGTAGCAAAAGAACCGGGACAGGGAACTATGGCTACACCTTC.

This chain links TRBV18 with TRBJ2-5, with D possibly being TRBD2 (5 bases). The ends were cut back, 6 bases at V and 2 bases at J, with 10 bases in the middle. The CDR3 sequence is 13 residues long. Germline lookup yields CDR1 KGHSH and CDR2 LQKENI. CDR3 amino acids: CASSTGIQETQYF. CDR3 coding DNA: TGTGCCAGCTCGACGGGAATTCAAGAGACCCAGTACTTC.

This chain uses TRBV14 with TRBJ1-2; perhaps TRBD1 as D (6 bases). Germline values: CDR1 SGHDN, CDR2 FVKESK. The CDR3 covers 13 residues. Trimming left V 4 bases short and J 2 bases short, with 8 bases between. The CDR3 reads CASSPGQNYGYTF. CDR3 nucleotide sequence: TGTGCCAGCAGCCCCGGACAGAACTATGGCTACACCTTC.

The J gene is TRBJ2-7, the V gene TRBV19, with D maybe TRBD2 (7 bases). Germline V CDR1 and CDR2: LNHDA, SQIVND (reference sequence). The CDR3 spans 12 residues. Trimming removed 3 bases from V and 5 bases from J, with 8 bases in between. CDR3 nucleotide sequence: TGTGCCAGTAGTATGGGGGGGCACGAGCAGTACTTC. Translating it yields CASSMGGHEQYF.

The rearrangement links TRBV13 to TRBJ2-3; no clear D. CDR3 length: 15 amino acids. CDR1 and CDR2 from the germline V gene are PRHDT and FYEKMQ (reference sequence). Trimming removed 1 base from V and 9 bases from J, with 17 bases in between. CDR3 nucleotides: TGTGCCAGCAGCTTAGAACCCTATAGCACCCACACGCAGTATTTT. Its translation: CASSLEPYSTHTQYF.

The table lists this clone with a count of one. J is TRBJ2-3 and V is TRBV29-1; 10 bases match TRBD1. From germline, CDR1 is SQVTM and CDR2 ANQGSEA. There are 13 residues in the CDR3. V lost 8 bases, J lost 4 bases, and 6 bases stayed unmatched. CDR3 amino acids: CSFGQGGADTQYF. The CDR3 bases are TGCAGCTTCGGACAGGGGGGAGCAGATACGCAGTATTTT.